Listed here are 31 T cell receptor beta chains from one sample, sequenced in a study of T cell repertoires in cytomegalovirus infection. For these TCRs, the target antigens are not known. TCRdb reprocessed the reads via MiXCR and lists one record per CDR3 protein. Of more than 110,000 distinct CDR3 sequences listed, approximately 30% are singletons. Here the sequenced sample was CD8+ T cells from cultured PBMCs, taken from culture after CMV antigen stimulation. Every receptor here comes from a human donor in good health (CMV status not recorded). Some clones in this sample may be carry-over from other donors' samples.

V gene TRBV19 combines with J gene TRBJ2-7, with TRBD1 matching 8 bases. Germline V gene data show CDR1 as LNHDA and CDR2 as SQIVND (reference sequence). Germline trimming cut 6 bases from V and 2 bases from J; bases unmatched to any gene: 9. The CDR3 totals 15 residues. In DNA, the CDR3 is TGTGCCAGTAGCCTCGGACAGGGTTCCACCTACGAGCAGTACTTC. Amino acids: CASSLGQGSTYEQYF.

The V call is TRBV2, the J call TRBJ2-7; no reliable D call. The V and J ends lost 4 bases and 2 bases respectively, with 9 bases between them. The germline V gene encodes CDR1 SNHLY and CDR2 FYNNEI. This CDR3 region has 13 residues. The CDR3 reads CASSGGLTYEQYF. The CDR3 DNA is TGTGCCAGCAGTGGGGGTCTAACCTACGAGCAGTACTTC. The complete variable domain, with remaining parts taken from reference TRBV2 and TRBJ2-7, reads EPEVTQTPSHQVTQMGQEVILRCVPISNHLYFYWYRQILGQKVEFLVSFYNNEISEKSEIFDDQFSVERPDGSNFTLKIRSTKLEDSAMYFCASSGGLTYEQYFGPGTRLTVT.

A few counts support this clonotype. V is TRBV10-3 and J is TRBJ1-5; D uncertain. Germline-derived CDR1 and CDR2 are ENHRY and SYGVKD. The CDR3 is 15 residues long. Trimming left V 3 bases short and J 0 bases short, with 9 bases between. The CDR3 protein is CAISEWANSNQPQHF. The CDR3 DNA follows: TGTGCCATCAGTGAATGGGCAAATAGCAATCAGCCCCAGCATTTT.

The chain uses TRBV4-2 and TRBJ1-5; unclear D gene. This CDR3 is built from 16 residues. With 0 bases removed from V and 4 bases from J, the gap between germline ends came to 13 bases. Germline loops: CDR1 LGHNA, CDR2 YNFKEQ. The CDR3 protein is CASSQDSPVMNQPQHF. CDR3 in DNA: TGTGCCAGCAGCCAAGATTCCCCCGTGATGAATCAGCCCCAGCATTTT.

This clonotype has a count of ten or more. The chain uses TRBV7-2 and TRBJ1-2, with D uncertain. There are 12 residues in the CDR3. Trimming pared 1 base from V and 3 bases from J, leaving 3 bases between. Germline V gene data show CDR1 as SGHTA and CDR2 as FQGNSA. CDR3 DNA: TGTGCCAGCAGCTTAGGGGACTATGGCTACACCTTC. Protein product: CASSLGDYGYTF. Variable domain in full (rest from reference TRBV7-2 and TRBJ1-2): GAGVSQSPSNKVTEKGKDVELRCDPISGHTALYWYRQSLGQGLEFLIYFQGNSAPDKSGLPSDRFSAERTGGSVSTLTIQRTQQEDSAVYLCASSLGDYGYTFGSGTRLTVV.

This clonotype has a handful of counts. The chain combines TRBV5-6 with TRBJ2-5; a weak D match, TRBD1 (5 bases). V lost 0 bases, J lost 1 base, and 7 bases lay in between. Germline CDR1 reads SGHDT; CDR2 reads YYEEEE. CDR3 length equals 14 residues. CDR3 nucleotide sequence: TGTGCCAGCAGCTTGGGGCAGGGCCAAGAGACCCAGTACTTC. Translation: CASSLGQGQETQYF.

The gene calls are TRBV6-5 and TRBJ1-1; 8 nucleotides agree with TRBD1. V dropped 10 bases and J dropped 0; count of bases not matched to a gene: 13. CDR3 size: 16 residues. From germline, CDR1 is MNHEY and CDR2 SVGAGI. The CDR3 reads CATKIPGTGMNTEAFF. The CDR3 region has the DNA TGTGCCACCAAGATCCCCGGGACAGGCATGAACACTGAAGCTTTCTTT.

This clonotype was counted many times. This sequence joins TRBV7-8 and TRBJ2-2, with 9 bases matching TRBD1. CDR1 is SGHVS, CDR2 FQNEAQ, per germline. CDR3 length: 13 residues. CDR3 region: CASLDRGSGELFF. CDR3 nucleotides: TGTGCAAGCCTGGACAGGGGCTCCGGGGAGCTGTTTTTT.

The V gene is TRBV7-8, the J gene TRBJ1-4; a weak D match, TRBD1 (5 bases). Germline values: CDR1 SGHVS, CDR2 FQNEAQ. The CDR3 sequence is 16 residues long. The V end lost 0 bases, the J end lost 1 base, and 9 bases lay between the germline ends. CDR3 loop: CASSLAGGVTNEKLFF. DNA for the CDR3: TGTGCCAGCAGCTTAGCGGGGGGTGTAACTAATGAAAAACTGTTTTTT.

Comments on this clonotype: A much larger clone sits a single nucleotide away, making a read error possible. The chain links TRBV6-6 to TRBJ1-2; D might be TRBD1 (5 bases). Germline V gives CDR1 MNHNY, CDR2 SVGAGI (reference sequence). The CDR3 covers 14 residues. Here the CDR3 reads CAGSYDQGNYGYTF. Here the CDR3 DNA reads TGTGCCGGCAGTTACGATCAGGGCAACTATGGCTACACCTTC.

This clonotype was observed many times. The chain recombines TRBV28 with TRBJ1-1; no reliable D call. The CDR3 runs 16 residues. V was shortened by 6 bases and J by 3 bases, with 20 bases between the two germline ends. In germline, CDR1 is MDHEN, CDR2 SYDVKM. For the CDR3, the DNA is TGTGCCAGCAGAGTAGTGGGTACGTCTTCCTACACTGAAGCTTTCTTT. Amino acid sequence: CASRVVGTSSYTEAFF.

The V call is TRBV9, the J call TRBJ2-6; D is unclear. Deletions cut 0 bases from V and 2 bases from J, with 12 bases between. CDR1 and CDR2 (germline): SGDLS, YYNGEE. The CDR3 sequence is 17 residues long. Written as DNA, the CDR3 is TGTGCCAGCAGCGTAGCGGGTTCGGTGGCTGGGGCCAACGTCCTGACTTTC. This encodes CASSVAGSVAGANVLTF. Drawing the rest from reference TRBV9 and TRBJ2-6, the complete variable domain is DSGVTQTPKHLITATGQRVTLRCSPRSGDLSVYWYQQSLDQGLQFLIQYYNGEERAKGNILERFSAQQFPDLHSELNLSSLELGDSALYFCASSVAGSVAGANVLTFGAGSRLTVL.

The chain joins TRBV27 to TRBJ2-1; 9 bases line up with TRBD1. Trimming removed 5 bases from V and 5 bases from J; junction bases left unmatched: 10. Looked up from germline, CDR1 is MNHEY and CDR2 is SMNVEV (reference sequence). The CDR3 has 16 residues. The CDR3 is CASSRSGQGTDNEQFF. The DNA for the CDR3 is TGTGCCAGCAGTCGATCGGGACAGGGTACGGACAATGAGCAGTTCTTC.

CDR3 in amino acids: CASSSSRYQETQYF. The DNA of the CDR3 is TGTGCCAGCAGTTCCTCTAGGTACCAAGAGACCCAGTACTTC. The genes are TRBV6-5 and TRBJ2-5; D is unclear. Trimming removed 4 bases from V and 0 bases from J, with 9 bases in between. The CDR3 is 14 amino acids. Germline assignment: CDR1 MNHEY and CDR2 SVGAGI.

The rearrangement links TRBV11-1 to TRBJ2-3; 11 bases fit TRBD2. Trimming at V came to 4 bases and at J to 0 bases, leaving 0 bases not matched to a gene. Germline V CDR1 and CDR2: SGHAT, FQDESV (reference sequence). This CDR3 is built from 15 residues. CDR3 region: CASSSSGGSTDTQYF. The CDR3 coding sequence is TGTGCCAGCAGCTCTAGCGGGGGGAGCACAGATACGCAGTATTTT.

The chain combines TRBV20-1 with TRBJ2-4, with a possible D match to TRBD1 (7 bases). The V gene lost 5 bases and the J gene lost 6 bases, with 14 bases spanning the gap. The CDR3 has 13 amino acids. Germline lookup yields CDR1 DFQATT and CDR2 SNEGSKA (reference sequence). The CDR3 reads CSAPEGALNIQYF. The CDR3 coding sequence is TGCAGTGCTCCGGAGGGGGCCCTAAACATTCAGTACTTC.

This clonotype was counted ten times or more. This chain connects TRBV20-1 to TRBJ2-3; 8 nucleotides align to TRBD2. V dropped 1 base and J dropped 2; count of bases not matched to a gene: 11. Per germline, CDR1 DFQATT and CDR2 SNEGSKA (reference sequence). The CDR3 has 17 amino acids. CDR3 residues: CSARGNGVAGPTDTQYF. The CDR3 DNA reads as TGCAGTGCTAGAGGGAACGGGGTAGCGGGACCCACAGATACGCAGTATTTT.

This clonotype has just a few counts. The V and J genes are TRBV10-3 and TRBJ2-7, with 8 nucleotides matching TRBD1. V gave up 8 bases and J gave up 3 bases; unmatched junction bases: 6. The V gene's germline CDR1 is ENHRY and CDR2 SYGVKD. This CDR3 is built from 13 residues. The CDR3 nucleotides are TGTGCCATCGGACAGGGAGCGGGCTACGAGCAGTACTTC. Amino acid sequence: CAIGQGAGYEQYF.

This chain links TRBV20-1 with TRBJ2-2; D unresolved. Trimming pared 2 bases from V and 1 base from J, leaving 8 bases between. Germline-derived CDR1 and CDR2 are DFQATT and SNEGSKA (reference sequence). The CDR3 spans 14 residues. CDR3 region: CSARLPLNTGELFF. CDR3 coding DNA: TGCAGTGCTAGACTCCCTTTGAACACCGGGGAGCTGTTTTTT.

This clonotype came up a few times. The J gene is TRBJ2-3, the V gene TRBV7-2; D perhaps matches TRBD1 (7 bases). V was shortened by 3 bases and J by 4 bases, with 14 bases between the two germline ends. Germline V gives CDR1 SGHTA, CDR2 FQGNSA. The CDR3 sequence is 15 residues long. The CDR3 coding sequence is TGTGCCAGCAGCTTCAGGGGGGCGGTGGCAGATACGCAGTATTTT. Translating it yields CASSFRGAVADTQYF.

The chain is built from TRBV2 and TRBJ2-5, with D possibly TRBD2 on 6 matching bases. The germline gives CDR1 SNHLY, CDR2 FYNNEI. The CDR3 has 13 amino acids. The CDR3 is CATTEGLQETQYF. The CDR3 coding sequence is TGTGCTACTACGGAGGGGCTCCAAGAGACCCAGTACTTC.

V gene TRBV7-9 combines with J gene TRBJ2-5, with a weak D call TRBD1 (5 bases). V lost 4 bases and J 0 bases, leaving 6 bases between the germline ends. CDR3 length: 13 residues. CDR1 and CDR2 (germline): SEHNR, FQNEAQ (reference sequence). This chain's CDR3 is CASSSRDQETQYF. For the CDR3, the DNA is TGTGCCAGCAGCTCCAGGGACCAAGAGACCCAGTACTTC. The complete variable domain, with remaining parts taken from reference TRBV7-9 and TRBJ2-5, reads DTGVSQNPRHKITKRGQNVTFRCDPISEHNRLYWYRQTLGQGPEFLTYFQNEAQLEKSRLLSDRFSAERPKGSFSTLEIQRTEQGDSAMYLCASSSRDQETQYFGPGTRLLVL.

This clonotype was seen repeatedly, ten times or more. The rearrangement uses TRBV5-6 and TRBJ2-2; 9 nucleotides match TRBD1. Germline CDR1 and CDR2: SGHDT and YYEEEE. The CDR3 contains 17 residues. V shed 2 bases, J shed 1 base, and the junction held 6 bases outside the gene matches. The CDR3 spells CASSLGSGQGNTGELFF. CDR3 nucleotide sequence: TGTGCCAGCAGCTTAGGGTCGGGACAGGGGAACACCGGGGAGCTGTTTTTT.

The genes are TRBV6-1 and TRBJ2-3; possibly TRBD2 for D (6 bases). V was clipped by 8 bases and J by 3 bases, with 12 bases between them. This CDR3 has 13 amino acids. CDR1 is MNHNS and CDR2 is SASEGT in the germline V gene. The CDR3 loop reads CASSRSGTDTQYF. The CDR3 region has the DNA TGTGCCAGCTCCCGAAGCGGGACAGATACGCAGTATTTT.

In its sample, this clonotype was seen a few times. The chain carries TRBV27 and TRBJ1-5; D perhaps matches TRBD1 (6 bases). Trimming stripped 1 base from V and 5 bases from J, with 15 bases between. Germline V gene sequence: CDR1 MNHEY, CDR2 SMNVEV (reference sequence). This CDR3 comprises 16 residues. The CDR3 here is CASSLYLGGGDQPQHF. CDR3 DNA sequence: TGTGCCAGCAGTTTATACCTAGGGGGGGGCGATCAGCCCCAGCATTTT.

This clonotype was found a few times. This rearrangement joins TRBV7-9 to TRBJ1-2, with unresolved D. Germline CDR1 SEHNR, CDR2 FQNEAQ (reference sequence). Trimming pared 5 bases from V and 4 bases from J, leaving 14 bases between. The CDR3 has 14 amino acids. The CDR3 is CASSARVSTYGYTF. CDR3 bases: TGTGCCAGCAGCGCAAGAGTTTCCACCTATGGCTACACCTTC.

This rearrangement joins TRBV12-3 or TRBV12-4 to TRBJ2-2; 10 bases line up with TRBD1. There are 18 residues in the CDR3. The V gene end was trimmed by 4 bases and the J gene end by 4 bases; junction bases not matched to a gene: 12. CDR3 sequence (DNA): TGTGCCAGCAGTTCCACACACCGGGACAGGGGAATCACCGGGGAGCTGTTTTTT. Its translation is CASSSTHRDRGITGELFF.

The chain joins TRBV12-3 or TRBV12-4 to TRBJ2-1; either TRBD1 or TRBD2 may supply D (6 bases each). Deletions cut 3 bases from V and 9 bases from J, with 9 bases between. There are 12 residues in the CDR3. CDR3 nucleotides: TGTGCCAGCAGTTTCGGGGGCGGTGAGCAGTTCTTC. It specifies CASSFGGGEQFF.

The rearrangement links TRBV27 to TRBJ1-4, with D uncertain. The CDR3 consists of 14 residues. CDR1 MNHEY and CDR2 SMNVEV come from the germline V gene (reference sequence). Trimming pared 0 bases from V and 4 bases from J, leaving 6 bases between. CDR3 protein: CASSLSRFNEKLFF. The CDR3 region has the DNA TGTGCCAGCAGTTTATCCAGGTTTAATGAAAAACTGTTTTTT.

This clonotype was seen a few times. The V and J genes are TRBV27 and TRBJ1-5; unclear D gene. CDR1 is MNHEY and CDR2 is SMNVEV in the germline V gene (reference sequence). CDR3 size: 13 residues. Trimming pared 2 bases from V and 4 bases from J, leaving 6 bases between. The CDR3 nucleotides read TGTGCCAGCAGTTTAGCAGAAAATCAGCCCCAGCATTTT. Residues: CASSLAENQPQHF.

This clonotype was detected a few times. J is TRBJ2-6 and V is TRBV10-2, with 7 nucleotides matching TRBD1. Germline values: CDR1 WSHSY, CDR2 SAAADI. This CDR3 is built from 18 residues. The ends lost 2 bases at V and 2 bases at J; junction bases unmatched: 9. The CDR3 region has the DNA TGCGCCAGCAGTGAGGCCAGGGGGTCCCTTGCTGGGGCCAACGTCCTGACTTTC. This sequence encodes CASSEARGSLAGANVLTF.